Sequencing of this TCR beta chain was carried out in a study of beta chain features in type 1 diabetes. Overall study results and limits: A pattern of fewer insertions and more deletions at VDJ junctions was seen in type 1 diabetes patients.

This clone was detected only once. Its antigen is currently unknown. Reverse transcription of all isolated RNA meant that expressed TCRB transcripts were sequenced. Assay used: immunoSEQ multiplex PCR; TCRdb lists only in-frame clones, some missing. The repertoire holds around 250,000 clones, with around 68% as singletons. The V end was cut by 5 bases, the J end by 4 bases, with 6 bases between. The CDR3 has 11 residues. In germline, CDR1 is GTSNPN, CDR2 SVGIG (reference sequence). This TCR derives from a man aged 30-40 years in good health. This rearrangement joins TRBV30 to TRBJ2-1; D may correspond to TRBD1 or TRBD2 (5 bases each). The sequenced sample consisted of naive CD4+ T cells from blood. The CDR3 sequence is CAWGGYNEQFF. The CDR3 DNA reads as TGTGCCTGGGGGGGTTACAATGAGCAGTTCTTC.